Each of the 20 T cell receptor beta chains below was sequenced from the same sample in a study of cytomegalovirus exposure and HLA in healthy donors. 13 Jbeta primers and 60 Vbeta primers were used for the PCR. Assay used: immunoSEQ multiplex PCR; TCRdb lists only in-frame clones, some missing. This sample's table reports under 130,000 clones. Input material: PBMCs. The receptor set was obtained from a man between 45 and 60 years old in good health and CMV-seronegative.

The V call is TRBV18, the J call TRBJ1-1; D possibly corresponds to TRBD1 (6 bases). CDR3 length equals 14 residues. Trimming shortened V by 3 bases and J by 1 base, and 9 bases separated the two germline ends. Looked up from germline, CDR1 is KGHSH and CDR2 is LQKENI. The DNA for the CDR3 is TGTGCCAGCTCACCTAACAGGGCGAACACTGAAGCTTTCTTT. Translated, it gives CASSPNRANTEAFF.

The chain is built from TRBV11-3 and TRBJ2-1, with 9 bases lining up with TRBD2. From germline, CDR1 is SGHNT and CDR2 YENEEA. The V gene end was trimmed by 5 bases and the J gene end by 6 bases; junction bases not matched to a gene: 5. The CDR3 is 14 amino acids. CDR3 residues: CASSPVAGVNEQFF. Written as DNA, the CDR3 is TGTGCCAGCAGCCCCGTAGCGGGAGTCAATGAGCAGTTCTTC.

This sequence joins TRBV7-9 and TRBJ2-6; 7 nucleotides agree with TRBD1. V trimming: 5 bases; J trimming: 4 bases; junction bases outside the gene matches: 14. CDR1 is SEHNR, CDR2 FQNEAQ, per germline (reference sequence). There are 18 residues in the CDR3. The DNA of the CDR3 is TGTGCCAGCAGCGCCGGGACAGCAAAACAGGGGGGGGCCAACGTCCTGACTTTC. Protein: CASSAGTAKQGGANVLTF.

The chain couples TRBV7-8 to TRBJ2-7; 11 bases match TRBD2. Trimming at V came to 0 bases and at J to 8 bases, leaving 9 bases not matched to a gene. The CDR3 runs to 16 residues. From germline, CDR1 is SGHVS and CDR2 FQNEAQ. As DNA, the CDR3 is TGTGCCAGCAGCTTAGCGATGGCTAGCGGGGGGTTTAAGCAGTACTTC. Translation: CASSLAMASGGFKQYF.

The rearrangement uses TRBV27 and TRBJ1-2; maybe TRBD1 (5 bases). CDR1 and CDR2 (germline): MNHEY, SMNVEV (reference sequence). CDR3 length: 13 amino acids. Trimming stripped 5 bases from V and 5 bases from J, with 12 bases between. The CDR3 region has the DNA TGTGCCAGCAGTCAGGGCGTAGGATATGGCTACACCTTC. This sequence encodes CASSQGVGYGYTF.

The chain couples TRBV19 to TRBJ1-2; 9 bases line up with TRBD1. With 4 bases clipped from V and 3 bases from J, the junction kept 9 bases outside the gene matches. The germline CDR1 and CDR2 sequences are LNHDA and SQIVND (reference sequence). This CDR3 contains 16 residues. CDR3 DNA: TGTGCCAGTAGTACTGTAAGACAGGGGGTAGACTATGGCTACACCTTC. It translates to CASSTVRQGVDYGYTF.

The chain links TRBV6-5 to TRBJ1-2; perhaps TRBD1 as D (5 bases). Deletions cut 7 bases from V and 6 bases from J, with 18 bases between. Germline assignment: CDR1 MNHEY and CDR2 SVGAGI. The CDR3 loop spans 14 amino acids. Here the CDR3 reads CASTGQGIFDGYTF. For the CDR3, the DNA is TGTGCCAGCACCGGGCAGGGAATCTTTGATGGCTACACCTTC.

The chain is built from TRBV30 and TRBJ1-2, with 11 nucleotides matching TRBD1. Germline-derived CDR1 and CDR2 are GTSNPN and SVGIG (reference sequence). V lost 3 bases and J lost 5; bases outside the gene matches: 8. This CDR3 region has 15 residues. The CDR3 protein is CAWSRDRGTGYGYTF. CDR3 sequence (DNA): TGTGCCTGGAGCAGGGACAGGGGGACCGGGTATGGCTACACCTTC. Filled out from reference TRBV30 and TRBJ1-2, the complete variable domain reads SQTIHQWPATLVQPVGSPLSLECTVEGTSNPNLYWYRQAAGRGLQLLFYSVGIGQISSEVPQNLSASRPQDRQFILSSKKLLLSDSGFYLCAWSRDRGTGYGYTFGSGTRLTVV.

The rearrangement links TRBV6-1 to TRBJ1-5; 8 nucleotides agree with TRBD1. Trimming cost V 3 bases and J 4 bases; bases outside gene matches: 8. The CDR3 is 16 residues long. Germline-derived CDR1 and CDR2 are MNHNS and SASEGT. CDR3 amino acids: CASSDPGQGRNQPQHF. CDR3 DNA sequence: TGTGCCAGCAGTGATCCCGGACAGGGAAGGAATCAGCCCCAGCATTTT.

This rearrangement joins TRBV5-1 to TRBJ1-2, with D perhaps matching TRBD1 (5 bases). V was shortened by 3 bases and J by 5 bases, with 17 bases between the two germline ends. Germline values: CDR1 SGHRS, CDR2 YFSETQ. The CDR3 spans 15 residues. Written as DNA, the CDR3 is TGCGCCAGCAGCTCTGGCGGGGGATTAGGGTATGGCTACACCTTC. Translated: CASSSGGGLGYGYTF.

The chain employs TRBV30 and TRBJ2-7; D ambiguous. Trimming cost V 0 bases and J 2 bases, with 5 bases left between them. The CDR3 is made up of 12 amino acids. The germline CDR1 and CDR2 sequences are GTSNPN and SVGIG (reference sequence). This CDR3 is CAWSVTTYEQYF. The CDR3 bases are TGTGCCTGGAGTGTCACAACCTACGAGCAGTACTTC.

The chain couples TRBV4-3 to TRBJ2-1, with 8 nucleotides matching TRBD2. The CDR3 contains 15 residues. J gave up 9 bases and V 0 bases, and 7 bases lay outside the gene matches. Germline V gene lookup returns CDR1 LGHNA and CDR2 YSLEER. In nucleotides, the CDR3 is TGCGCCAGCAGCCAAGACGCAGGACTAGCTGGTGAGCAGTTCTTC. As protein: CASSQDAGLAGEQFF.

The CDR3 coding sequence is TGTGCCAGCAGCTTAAGGGAGGCTGGGGCCAACGTCCTGACTTTC. Protein product: CASSLREAGANVLTF. The chain employs TRBV11-3 and TRBJ2-6, with D possibly being TRBD2 (6 bases). The V and J ends lost 2 bases and 2 bases respectively, with 7 bases between them. CDR3 length: 15 amino acids. Germline V CDR1 and CDR2: SGHNT, YENEEA.

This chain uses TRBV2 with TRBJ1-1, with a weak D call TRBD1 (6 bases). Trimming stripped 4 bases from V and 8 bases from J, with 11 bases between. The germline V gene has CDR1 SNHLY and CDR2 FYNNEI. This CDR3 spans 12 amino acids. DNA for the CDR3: TGTGCCAGCAGTGTATTAGGACAGGAAGCTTTCTTT. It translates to CASSVLGQEAFF. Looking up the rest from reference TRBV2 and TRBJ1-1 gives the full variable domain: EPEVTQTPSHQVTQMGQEVILRCVPISNHLYFYWYRQILGQKVEFLVSFYNNEISEKSEIFDDQFSVERPDGSNFTLKIRSTKLEDSAMYFCASSVLGQEAFFGQGTRLTVV.

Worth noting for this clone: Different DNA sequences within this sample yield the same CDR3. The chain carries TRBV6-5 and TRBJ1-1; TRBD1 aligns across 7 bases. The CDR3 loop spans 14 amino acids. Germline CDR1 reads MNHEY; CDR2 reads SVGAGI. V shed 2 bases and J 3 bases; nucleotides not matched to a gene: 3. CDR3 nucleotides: TGTGCCAGCAGTTACGTACAGGGGTACACTGAAGCTTTCTTT. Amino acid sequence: CASSYVQGYTEAFF.

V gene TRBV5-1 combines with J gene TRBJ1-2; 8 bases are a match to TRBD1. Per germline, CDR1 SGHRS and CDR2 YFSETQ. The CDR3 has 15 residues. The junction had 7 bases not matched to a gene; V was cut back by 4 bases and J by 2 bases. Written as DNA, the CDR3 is TGCGCCAGCAGCCCCGGACAGGGCACAAACTATGGCTACACCTTC. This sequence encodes CASSPGQGTNYGYTF.

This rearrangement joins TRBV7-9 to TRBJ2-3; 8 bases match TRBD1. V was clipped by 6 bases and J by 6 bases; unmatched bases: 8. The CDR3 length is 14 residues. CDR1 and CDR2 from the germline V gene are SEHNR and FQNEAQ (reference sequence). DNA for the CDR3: TGTGCCAGCAGGGATCAGGGGGCGGGGGATACGCAGTATTTT. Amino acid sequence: CASRDQGAGDTQYF.

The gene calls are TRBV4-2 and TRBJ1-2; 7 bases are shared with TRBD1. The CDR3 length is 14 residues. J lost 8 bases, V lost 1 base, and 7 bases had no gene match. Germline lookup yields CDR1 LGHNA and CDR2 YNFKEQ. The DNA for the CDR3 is TGTGCCAGCAGCCAAGGACAGGGACGTTGGGGCTACACCTTC. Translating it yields CASSQGQGRWGYTF.

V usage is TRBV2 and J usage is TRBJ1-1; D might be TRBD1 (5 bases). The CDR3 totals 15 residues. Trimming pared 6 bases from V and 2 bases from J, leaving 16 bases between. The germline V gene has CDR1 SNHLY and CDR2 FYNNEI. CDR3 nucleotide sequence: TGTGCCAGCAGCTGGGGGGGGACGGTCAACACTGAAGCTTTCTTT. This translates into CASSWGGTVNTEAFF.

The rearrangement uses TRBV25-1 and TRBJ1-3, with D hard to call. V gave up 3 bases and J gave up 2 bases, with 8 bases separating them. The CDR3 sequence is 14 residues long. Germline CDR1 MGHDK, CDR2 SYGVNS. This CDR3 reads CASSDSLTGNTIYF. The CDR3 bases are TGTGCCAGCAGTGACTCGTTAACTGGAAACACCATATATTTT. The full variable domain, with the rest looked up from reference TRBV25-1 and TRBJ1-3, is EADIYQTPRYLVIGTGKKITLECSQTMGHDKMYWYQQDPGMELHLIHYSYGVNSTEKGDLSSESTVSRIRTEHFPLTLESARPSHTSQYLCASSDSLTGNTIYFGEGSWLTVV.